Listed below are T cell receptor beta chains from one sample, sequenced in a study of shared clonotypes between healthy human individuals. TCRdb keeps only in-frame clones here, not all; method: immunoSEQ multiplex PCR. The table lists some 2,000,000 clones, about 94% of them singletons. Sequences were obtained from naive CD8+ T cells sorted from blood. These receptors all come from a man aged 18 to 29 in good health. Each CDR3 is given with its conserved first and last residue. The D gene is left open where the match is weak. For some rows the clone size is stated as once, few or many, or as a class when expanded; others skip it.

cdr3_aa: CASSGLKETQYF
cdr3_nt: TGTGCCAGCTCGGGACTCAAAGAGACCCAGTACTTC
d_call: .
v_call: TRBV9
clone_size: once
j_call: TRBJ2-5

cdr3_aa: CASRGTGVWDSPLHF
cdr3_nt: TGTGCCAGCAGAGGGACAGGAGTCTGGGATTCACCCCTCCACTTT
d_call: TRBD1
v_call: TRBV11-2
clone_size: .
j_call: TRBJ1-6

cdr3_aa: CASRRTGGDFNSPLHF
cdr3_nt: TGTGCCAGCAGAAGGACAGGGGGCGATTTTAATTCACCCCTCCACTTT
d_call: TRBD1
v_call: TRBV6-4
clone_size: .
j_call: TRBJ1-6

cdr3_aa: CASSLRENPYGYTF
cdr3_nt: TGTGCCAGCAGCTTGAGAGAAAACCCCTATGGCTACACCTTC
d_call: .
v_call: TRBV5-8
clone_size: once
j_call: TRBJ1-2

cdr3_aa: CASSFLAGPTDTQYF
cdr3_nt: TGTGCCAGCAGCTTCCTAGCGGGACCCACAGATACGCAGTATTTT
d_call: TRBD2
v_call: TRBV7-8
clone_size: .
j_call: TRBJ2-3

cdr3_aa: CASSASWDRNTEAFF
cdr3_nt: TGTGCCAGCAGCGCATCTTGGGACAGGAACACTGAAGCTTTCTTT
d_call: TRBD1
v_call: TRBV9
clone_size: .
j_call: TRBJ1-1

cdr3_aa: CSVEGSDYGYTF
cdr3_nt: TGCAGCGTTGAAGGGAGCGACTATGGCTACACCTTC
d_call: .
v_call: TRBV29-1
clone_size: .
j_call: TRBJ1-2

cdr3_aa: CASSPSTTGSDADTQYF
cdr3_nt: TGTGCCAGCTCACCATCAACCACAGGGAGTGATGCAGATACGCAGTATTTT
d_call: .
v_call: TRBV18
clone_size: .
j_call: TRBJ2-3

cdr3_aa: CASSQEAEMNTEAFF
cdr3_nt: TGCGCCAGCAGCCAAGAAGCTGAGATGAACACTGAAGCTTTCTTT
d_call: .
v_call: TRBV4-1
clone_size: once
j_call: TRBJ1-1

cdr3_aa: CASSRGGTGELFF
cdr3_nt: TGCGCCAGCAGTCGAGGGGGCACCGGGGAGCTGTTTTTT
d_call: .
v_call: TRBV10-2
clone_size: .
j_call: TRBJ2-2

cdr3_aa: CASSLWEGEKLFF
cdr3_nt: TGTGCCAGCAGTTTATGGGAAGGGGAAAAACTGTTTTTT
d_call: .
v_call: TRBV28
clone_size: .
j_call: TRBJ1-4

cdr3_aa: CASTGTQNEKLFF
cdr3_nt: TGTGCCAGCACCGGGACACAGAATGAAAAACTGTTTTTT
d_call: .
v_call: TRBV18
clone_size: .
j_call: TRBJ1-4

cdr3_aa: CASSHVLGQGAAGELFF
cdr3_nt: TGTGCCAGTAGTCATGTCTTGGGACAGGGGGCAGCCGGGGAGCTGTTTTTT
d_call: TRBD1
v_call: TRBV19
clone_size: .
j_call: TRBJ2-2

cdr3_aa: CASTLLGNTQYF
cdr3_nt: TGTGCCAGCACCCTGCTGGGGAATACGCAGTATTTT
d_call: .
v_call: TRBV5-6
clone_size: .
j_call: TRBJ2-3

cdr3_aa: CASSYPQEGKGSGANVLTF
cdr3_nt: TGTGCCAGCAGTTACCCTCAGGAGGGGAAGGGGTCTGGGGCCAACGTCCTGACTTTC
d_call: .
v_call: TRBV6-7
clone_size: once
j_call: TRBJ2-6

cdr3_aa: CASMTVNTEAFF
cdr3_nt: TGTGCCAGCATGACTGTGAACACTGAAGCTTTCTTT
d_call: .
v_call: TRBV2
clone_size: .
j_call: TRBJ1-1

cdr3_aa: CASSAPRQGSSYEQYF
cdr3_nt: TGTGCCAGCAGTGCTCCCAGACAGGGCAGCTCCTACGAGCAGTACTTC
d_call: TRBD1
v_call: TRBV2
clone_size: once
j_call: TRBJ2-7

cdr3_aa: CASSAGGNYEQYF
cdr3_nt: TGTGCCAGCTCGGCGGGAGGTAACTACGAGCAGTACTTC
d_call: TRBD2
v_call: TRBV6-5
clone_size: once
j_call: TRBJ2-7

cdr3_aa: CASSPDRGNEQYF
cdr3_nt: TGTGCCAGTAGTCCGGACAGGGGGAACGAGCAGTACTTC
d_call: TRBD1
v_call: TRBV19
clone_size: .
j_call: TRBJ2-7

cdr3_aa: CASSEYFIWELPLSTEAFF
cdr3_nt: TGTGCCAGCAGTGAATACTTTATTTGGGAGCTACCCCTCAGTACTGAAGCTTTCTTT
d_call: .
v_call: TRBV6-1
clone_size: .
j_call: TRBJ1-1

cdr3_aa: CASSQTEQVSYEQYF
cdr3_nt: TGCGCCAGCTCCCAAACGGAACAGGTCTCCTACGAGCAGTACTTC
d_call: .
v_call: TRBV4-1
clone_size: .
j_call: TRBJ2-7

cdr3_aa: CASSDAYEQYF
cdr3_nt: TGCGCCAGCAGTGATGCCTACGAGCAGTACTTC
d_call: .
v_call: TRBV10-1
clone_size: .
j_call: TRBJ2-7

cdr3_aa: CASSPDSDSPLHF
cdr3_nt: TGTGCCAGTAGCCCGGACAGTGATTCACCCCTCCACTTT
d_call: .
v_call: TRBV19
clone_size: .
j_call: TRBJ1-6

cdr3_aa: CASSDLQGGGYTF
cdr3_nt: TGCGCCAGCAGTGACTTACAGGGAGGAGGCTACACCTTC
d_call: .
v_call: TRBV10-1
clone_size: .
j_call: TRBJ1-2

cdr3_aa: CASSLDRSGNTIYF
cdr3_nt: TGTGCCAGCAGCTTAGACAGGTCTGGAAACACCATATATTTT
d_call: .
v_call: TRBV7-2
clone_size: .
j_call: TRBJ1-3

cdr3_aa: CAASPGGSYEQYF
cdr3_nt: TGTGCCGCCTCGCCCGGGGGGAGTTACGAGCAGTACTTC
d_call: TRBD2
v_call: TRBV10-3
clone_size: .
j_call: TRBJ2-7

cdr3_aa: CASSFVGWNGGELFF
cdr3_nt: TGTGCCAGCAGCTTTGTAGGGTGGAATGGCGGGGAGCTGTTTTTT
d_call: .
v_call: TRBV5-6
clone_size: once
j_call: TRBJ2-2

cdr3_aa: CASSLEFGGQTQYF
cdr3_nt: TGTGCCAGCAGCTTAGAGTTTGGGGGGCAGACCCAGTACTTC
d_call: .
v_call: TRBV7-9
clone_size: .
j_call: TRBJ2-5

cdr3_aa: CAWSVHESPQPQHF
cdr3_nt: TGTGCCTGGAGTGTACACGAGAGTCCTCAGCCCCAGCATTTT
d_call: .
v_call: TRBV30
clone_size: .
j_call: TRBJ1-5

cdr3_aa: CSVVGDREGWNTEAFF
cdr3_nt: TGCAGCGTTGTGGGGGACAGGGAGGGATGGAACACTGAAGCTTTCTTT
d_call: TRBD1
v_call: TRBV29-1
clone_size: .
j_call: TRBJ1-1

cdr3_aa: CSVESYTYNEQFF
cdr3_nt: TGCAGCGTTGAGTCATACACGTACAATGAGCAGTTCTTC
d_call: .
v_call: TRBV29-1
clone_size: .
j_call: TRBJ2-1